This paragraph covers one TCR beta chain sequence. What it recognizes is unknown. This record belongs to a study of T cell repertoires in cytomegalovirus infection. Overall study results and limits: Ex vivo, HLA-C-restricted CMV-specific TCR beta clonotypes prevailed over the rest of the response.

TCRdb reanalysed the reads using MiXCR and keeps one entry per CDR3 protein. The repertoire has a few hundred thousand distinct CDR3 sequences, 12% to 15% of them found once; the top ten carry roughly 9.7%. The CDR3 is made up of 13 amino acids. From germline, CDR1 is LNHDA and CDR2 SQIVND (reference sequence). V was clipped by 6 bases and J by 2 bases, with 9 bases between them. Sequenced: PBMCs. The receptor comes from a human donor in good health (CMV status not recorded). Some clones in this sample may be carry-over from other donors' samples. The rearrangement uses TRBV19 and TRBJ2-3, with D perhaps matching TRBD1 (5 bases). The CDR3 DNA follows: TGTGCCAGTAGGGTTGGGGCCACAGATACGCAGTATTTT. Amino acid sequence: CASRVGATDTQYF.